The 14 T cell receptor beta chains given below trace back to one sample, sequenced in a study of CD8 T cells in Susac syndrome (dated by TCRdb to the late 2010s). Libraries were made using the immunoSEQ multiplex PCR assay. RNA was extracted using the RNeasy kit, and about 0.45 to 1 microgram was reverse transcribed with random hexamers. TCRdb reworked the public reads: Q25 trimming with fastp, MiXCR clone assembly, productive beta chains retained. Each CDR3 protein appears once, grouped with its most common genes and DNA. The sample table records roughly 180,000 distinct CDR3 sequences; 93% of these occur just once. The ten largest clones take up approximately 0.09% of the sample. Material for sequencing was CD4+ T cells from PBMCs. The receptors were sampled from a human donor with multiple sclerosis.

Only one count was recorded for this clonotype. The chain couples TRBV3-1 to TRBJ2-1; TRBD2 matches 11 bases. This CDR3 has 14 amino acids. V was clipped by 1 base and J by 15 bases; unmatched bases: 8. Germline values: CDR1 LGHDT, CDR2 YNNKEL (reference sequence). CDR3 sequence reads: CASSQGTTSGSRFF. The CDR3 DNA sequence: TGTGCCAGCAGCCAAGGCACAACTAGCGGGAGCAGGTTCTTC.

V is TRBV24-1 and J is TRBJ2-1; weak D call: TRBD2 (7 bases). The V gene's germline CDR1 is KGHDR and CDR2 SFDVKD. V was cut by 9 bases and J by 10 bases, with 15 bases left in between. The CDR3 is 12 amino acids. The CDR3 sequence is CATSRGGWEQFF. DNA for the CDR3: TGTGCCACCTCAAGGGGGGGCTGGGAGCAGTTCTTC.

A few counts support this clonotype. The V gene is TRBV18, the J gene TRBJ2-3; possibly TRBD1 for D (6 bases). The germline gives CDR1 KGHSH, CDR2 LQKENI. The CDR3 contains 14 residues. Trimming removed 4 bases from V and 3 bases from J, with 11 bases in between. The CDR3 DNA reads TGTGCCAGCTCACTCAGGACAGATACAGATACGCAGTATTTT. Encoded protein: CASSLRTDTDTQYF.

This clonotype was found once. The genes are TRBV20-1 and TRBJ1-2, with D maybe TRBD1 (5 bases). V lost 0 bases to trimming and J lost 0 bases, with 11 bases between them. The CDR3 covers 15 residues. Germline V gene lookup returns CDR1 DFQATT and CDR2 SNEGSKA (reference sequence). The CDR3 loop reads CSAREDGGTNYGYTF. As DNA, the CDR3 is TGCAGTGCTAGAGAGGACGGGGGGACTAACTATGGCTACACCTTC.

The chain carries TRBV10-3 and TRBJ1-6; D uncertain. The germline V gene encodes CDR1 ENHRY and CDR2 SYGVKD. The V and J ends lost 6 bases and 3 bases respectively, with 12 bases between them. This CDR3 has 15 residues. The CDR3, as DNA: TGTGCCATCAGATCGGATCTACGCTATAATTCACCCCTCCACTTT. Translating gives CAIRSDLRYNSPLHF.

V gene TRBV20-1 combines with J gene TRBJ2-5, with D uncertain. The V gene's germline CDR1 is DFQATT and CDR2 SNEGSKA (reference sequence). The CDR3 contains 10 residues. V was trimmed by 7 bases and J by 4 bases, leaving 7 bases between them. CDR3 amino acids: CSVFRETQYF. The CDR3 bases are TGCAGTGTATTCCGAGAGACCCAGTACTTC.

This chain uses TRBV6-2 or TRBV6-3 with TRBJ2-4; tentatively, D is TRBD2 (6 bases). With 5 bases removed from V and 15 bases from J, the gap between germline ends came to 23 bases. The CDR3 consists of 14 residues. Germline CDR1 and CDR2: MNHEY and SVGEGT. CDR3 sequence (DNA): TGTGCCAGCAGTAACAGCTGGACGGGGGACCAGGGGTACTTC. Translated: CASSNSWTGDQGYF.

The CDR3 DNA reads TGTGCCAGCAGCCAAGGGCCTATGCTCGAGCAGTACTTC. Translated, it gives CASSQGPMLEQYF. This rearrangement joins TRBV3-1 to TRBJ2-7; D is uncertain. The CDR3 spans 13 residues. Germline CDR1 LGHDT, CDR2 YNNKEL (reference sequence). The V gene lost 1 base and the J gene lost 6 bases, with 10 bases spanning the gap.

The chain joins TRBV30 to TRBJ2-7; D unresolved. The V end lost 4 bases, the J end lost 7 bases, and 14 bases lay between the germline ends. CDR1 GTSNPN and CDR2 SVGIG come from the germline V gene (reference sequence). The CDR3 is made up of 12 amino acids. CDR3 DNA: TGTGCCTGGACTCCTACCCTTGGGGAGCAGTACTTC. Translating gives CAWTPTLGEQYF.

The gene calls are TRBV2 and TRBJ1-1; D is possibly TRBD1 (5 bases). The ends were cut back, 7 bases at V and 1 base at J, with 10 bases in the middle. Germline V gene data show CDR1 as SNHLY and CDR2 as FYNNEI. This CDR3 comprises 13 residues. CDR3 coding DNA: TGTGCCAGCATACAGGAACAGAACACTGAAGCTTTCTTT. Protein product: CASIQEQNTEAFF.

The rearrangement uses TRBV20-1 and TRBJ2-5; weak D call: TRBD2 (5 bases). Germline V gene data show CDR1 as DFQATT and CDR2 as SNEGSKA (reference sequence). The CDR3 loop spans 15 amino acids. V was pared by 6 bases and J by 5 bases, with 22 bases between. The CDR3 is CSAQMRPRTGETQYF. CDR3 DNA sequence: TGCAGTGCCCAAATGAGGCCCCGTACGGGGGAGACCCAGTACTTC.

This clonotype was detected only a few times. The chain couples TRBV5-1 to TRBJ2-7; D is unclear. CDR1 and CDR2 from the germline V gene are SGHRS and YFSETQ. The CDR3 is made up of 14 amino acids. Trimming pared 2 bases from V and 3 bases from J, leaving 12 bases between. CDR3 coding DNA: TGCGCCAGCAGCTTCGGGCACACAAACTACGAGCAGTACTTC. Translating gives CASSFGHTNYEQYF.

J is TRBJ1-5 and V is TRBV5-1; weak D call: TRBD1 (6 bases). The CDR3 has 17 residues. Germline V gives CDR1 SGHRS, CDR2 YFSETQ. V lost 0 bases, J lost 2 bases, and 15 bases lay in between. DNA of the CDR3: TGCGCCAGCAGCTTGGTGTTTGGGGGCGTGGGCAATCAGCCCCAGCATTTT. It specifies CASSLVFGGVGNQPQHF.

This clonotype came up once. V is TRBV19 and J is TRBJ2-1; TRBD2 aligns across 7 bases. Germline V lookup: CDR1 LNHDA, CDR2 SQIVND (reference sequence). This CDR3 is 13 amino acids long. J gave up 6 bases and V 3 bases, and 2 bases lay outside the gene matches. The CDR3 DNA is TGTGCCAGTAGTATGGGGAGGGCCAATGAGCAGTTCTTC. Its protein product is CASSMGRANEQFF. The whole variable domain, filled in from reference TRBV19 and TRBJ2-1, reads DGGITQSPKYLFRKEGQNVTLSCEQNLNHDAMYWYRQDPGQGLRLIYYSQIVNDFQKGDIAEGYSVSREKKESFPLTVTSAQKNPTAFYLCASSMGRANEQFFGPGTRLTVL.